These T cell receptor beta chains were read from a single sample in a study of blood T cell repertoires in COVID-19. Only in-frame clones appear in the TCRdb table, and some are missing; sequencing was by immunoSEQ multiplex PCR. The sample lists under 300,000 clones, about nine tenths occurring once. Source material: PBMCs or T cells enriched from blood (not recorded which). Receptors were obtained from a man aged 18 to 35 who had recovered from COVID-19. Both conserved end residues are part of each CDR3. Each record gives: clone size, D gene, V gene, J gene, CDR3 DNA, CDR3 protein. D genes are given only for firm matches. The listing skips clone size in some rows; elsewhere it reads once, few, many or a size class.

abundance: .
d_gene: TRBD2
v_gene: TRBV2
j_gene: TRBJ2-1
CDR3nt: TGTGCCAGCAGTTACCGGACTAGCGGGAGGGGTGAGCAGTTCTTC
CDR3aa: CASSYRTSGRGEQFF

abundance: once
d_gene: TRBD1
v_gene: TRBV30
j_gene: TRBJ2-7
CDR3nt: TGTGCCTGGAGTTCTCGGACAGGGGGCGTCAACAACGAGCAGTACTTC
CDR3aa: CAWSSRTGGVNNEQYF

abundance: .
d_gene: .
v_gene: TRBV27
j_gene: TRBJ1-2
CDR3nt: TGTGCCAGCAGTTTATCGTGGGCAGCCAACTATGGCTACACCTTC
CDR3aa: CASSLSWAANYGYTF

abundance: .
d_gene: TRBD1
v_gene: TRBV29-1
j_gene: TRBJ2-1
CDR3nt: TGCAGCGGCGCCGGGACAGCCTCCTACAATGAGCAGTTCTTC
CDR3aa: CSGAGTASYNEQFF

abundance: .
d_gene: TRBD2
v_gene: TRBV9
j_gene: TRBJ2-2
CDR3nt: TGTGCCAGCAGCCGGGAGGGAGGGAGGCTGTTTTTT
CDR3aa: CASSREGGRLFF

abundance: .
d_gene: .
v_gene: TRBV18
j_gene: TRBJ1-2
CDR3nt: TGTGCCAGCTCACCTACTAGGACTGCTAACTATGGCTACACCTTC
CDR3aa: CASSPTRTANYGYTF

abundance: .
d_gene: TRBD1
v_gene: TRBV3-1/TRBV3-2
j_gene: TRBJ1-5
CDR3nt: TGTGCCAGCAGCCAAGGACAGGGGAATCATCAGCCCCAGCATTTT
CDR3aa: CASSQGQGNHQPQHF

abundance: .
d_gene: TRBD1
v_gene: TRBV19
j_gene: TRBJ2-2
CDR3nt: TGTGCCAGTAGTAAGAGAACAGGGGGTTCCGGGGAGCTGTTTTTT
CDR3aa: CASSKRTGGSGELFF

abundance: .
d_gene: .
v_gene: TRBV11-2
j_gene: TRBJ2-2
CDR3nt: TGTGCCAGCAGCCCACGGGGTGGGATGGCCGGGGAGCTGTTTTTT
CDR3aa: CASSPRGGMAGELFF

abundance: few
d_gene: TRBD2
v_gene: TRBV11-1
j_gene: TRBJ2-1
CDR3nt: TGTGCCAGCAGCCGACTAGCGGGGAGCTCCTACAATGAGCAGTTCTTC
CDR3aa: CASSRLAGSSYNEQFF

abundance: .
d_gene: TRBD1
v_gene: TRBV19
j_gene: TRBJ2-4
CDR3nt: TGTGCCAGTAGTATAAGGGTGGGGACAGGAGCCATCGCCAAAAACATTCAGTACTTC
CDR3aa: CASSIRVGTGAIAKNIQYF

abundance: once
d_gene: TRBD1
v_gene: TRBV28
j_gene: TRBJ1-5
CDR3nt: TGTGCCAGCAGTGCTAGGACAGGGCGGGGTCAGCCCCAGCATTTT
CDR3aa: CASSARTGRGQPQHF

abundance: .
d_gene: .
v_gene: TRBV30
j_gene: TRBJ1-5
CDR3nt: TGTGCCTGGGGGACAACTTACAATCAGCCCCAGCATTTT
CDR3aa: CAWGTTYNQPQHF

abundance: .
d_gene: TRBD1
v_gene: TRBV11-2
j_gene: TRBJ1-6
CDR3nt: TGTGCCAGCAGCTCCGGACAGGGCGATAATTCACCCCTCCACTTT
CDR3aa: CASSSGQGDNSPLHF

abundance: .
d_gene: .
v_gene: TRBV19
j_gene: TRBJ1-1
CDR3nt: TGTGCCAGTACCAACCAGGGCGTGGGCACTGAAGCTTTCTTT
CDR3aa: CASTNQGVGTEAFF

abundance: few
d_gene: TRBD2
v_gene: TRBV7-8
j_gene: TRBJ2-3
CDR3nt: TGTGCCAGCAGCTTAAGGACTAGCGGGGGGGTGCAAGATACGCAGTATTTT
CDR3aa: CASSLRTSGGVQDTQYF

abundance: .
d_gene: .
v_gene: TRBV6-5
j_gene: TRBJ2-5
CDR3nt: TGTGCCGGTCGGACAAGTAGCCAAGAGACCCAGTACTTC
CDR3aa: CAGRTSSQETQYF

abundance: .
d_gene: .
v_gene: TRBV19
j_gene: TRBJ2-3
CDR3nt: TGTGCCAGTATGGTCCGGGCTAGCCTCTATACAGATACGCAGTATTTT
CDR3aa: CASMVRASLYTDTQYF

abundance: .
d_gene: .
v_gene: TRBV19
j_gene: TRBJ2-1
CDR3nt: TGTGCCAGTATGAGGCAGGGGAGCTCCTACAATGAGCAGTTCTTC
CDR3aa: CASMRQGSSYNEQFF

abundance: .
d_gene: .
v_gene: TRBV12-5
j_gene: TRBJ2-7
CDR3nt: TGTGCTAGTGCCCTCTCCTACGAGCAGTACTTC
CDR3aa: CASALSYEQYF

abundance: .
d_gene: .
v_gene: TRBV21-1
j_gene: TRBJ2-7
CDR3nt: TGTGCCAGCAGCAAAAGCCGCGGGGGCTTC
CDR3aa: CASSKSRGGF

abundance: once
d_gene: TRBD2
v_gene: TRBV10-3
j_gene: TRBJ2-3
CDR3nt: TGTGCCATCAGTGAGAGGACTAGCGGGAGTACCACAGATACGCAGTATTTT
CDR3aa: CAISERTSGSTTDTQYF

abundance: .
d_gene: .
v_gene: TRBV7-2
j_gene: TRBJ2-3
CDR3nt: TGTGCCAGCGGATACGGGACTCTTCTAGATACGCAGTATTTT
CDR3aa: CASGYGTLLDTQYF

abundance: .
d_gene: .
v_gene: TRBV7-9
j_gene: TRBJ1-5
CDR3nt: TGTGCCAGCAGCTTAGGGGGCGATCAGCCCCAGCATTTT
CDR3aa: CASSLGGDQPQHF